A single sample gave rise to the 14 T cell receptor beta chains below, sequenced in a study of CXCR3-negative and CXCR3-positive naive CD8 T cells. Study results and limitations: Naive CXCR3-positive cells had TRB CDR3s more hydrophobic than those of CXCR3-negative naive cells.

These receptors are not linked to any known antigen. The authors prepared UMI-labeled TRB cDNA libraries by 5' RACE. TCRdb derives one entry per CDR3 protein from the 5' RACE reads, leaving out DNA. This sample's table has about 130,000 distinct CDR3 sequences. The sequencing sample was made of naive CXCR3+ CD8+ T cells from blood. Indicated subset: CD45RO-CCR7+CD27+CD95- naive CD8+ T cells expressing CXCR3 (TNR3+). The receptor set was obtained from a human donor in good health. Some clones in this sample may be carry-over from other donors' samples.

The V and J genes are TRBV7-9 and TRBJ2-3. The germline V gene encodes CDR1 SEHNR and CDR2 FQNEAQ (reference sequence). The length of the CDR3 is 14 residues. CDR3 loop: CASSPDLSTDTQYF.

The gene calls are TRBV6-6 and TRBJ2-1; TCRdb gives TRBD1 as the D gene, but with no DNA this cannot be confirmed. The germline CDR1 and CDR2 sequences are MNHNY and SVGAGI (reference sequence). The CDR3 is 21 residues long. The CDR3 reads CASSYSTSVSLGPSSYNEQFF.

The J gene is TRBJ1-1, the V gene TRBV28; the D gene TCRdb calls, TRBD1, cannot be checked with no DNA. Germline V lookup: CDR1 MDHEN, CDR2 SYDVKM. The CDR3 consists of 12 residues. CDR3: CASSARQAEAFF.

CDR3 sequence: CASSFEEGGASSYEQYF. The chain joins TRBV7-2 to TRBJ2-7; TCRdb returns TRBD1, unconfirmable since there is no DNA. CDR1 SGHTA and CDR2 FQGNSA come from the germline V gene. This CDR3 contains 17 residues.

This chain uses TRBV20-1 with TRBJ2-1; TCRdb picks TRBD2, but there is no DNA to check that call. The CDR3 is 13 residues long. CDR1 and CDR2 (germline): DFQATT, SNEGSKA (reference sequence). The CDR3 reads CSAPGTIANEQFF.

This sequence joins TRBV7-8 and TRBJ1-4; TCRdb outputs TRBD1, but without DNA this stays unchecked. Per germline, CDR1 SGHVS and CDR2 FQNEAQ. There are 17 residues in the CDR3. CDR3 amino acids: CASSPGVGGSANEKLFF. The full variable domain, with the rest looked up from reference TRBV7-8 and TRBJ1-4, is GAGVSQSPRYKVAKRGQDVALRCDPISGHVSLFWYQQALGQGPEFLTYFQNEAQLDKSGLPSDRFFAERPEGSVSTLKIQRTQQEDSAVYLCASSPGVGGSANEKLFFGSGTQLSVL.

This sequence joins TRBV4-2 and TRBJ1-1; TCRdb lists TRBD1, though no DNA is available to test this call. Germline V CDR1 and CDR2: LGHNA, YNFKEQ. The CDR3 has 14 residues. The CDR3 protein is CASSQEPRGTEAFF.

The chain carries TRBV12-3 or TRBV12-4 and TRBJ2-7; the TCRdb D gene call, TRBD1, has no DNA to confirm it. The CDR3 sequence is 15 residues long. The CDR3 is CASSLYRAGSYEQYF.

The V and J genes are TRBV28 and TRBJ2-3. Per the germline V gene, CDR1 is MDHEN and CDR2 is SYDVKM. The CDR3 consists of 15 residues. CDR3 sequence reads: CASSLNPTATDTQYF.

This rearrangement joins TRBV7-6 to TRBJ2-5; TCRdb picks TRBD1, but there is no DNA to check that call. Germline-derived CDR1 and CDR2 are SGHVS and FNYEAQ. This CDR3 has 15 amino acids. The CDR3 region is CASSAYRDRAQTQYF.

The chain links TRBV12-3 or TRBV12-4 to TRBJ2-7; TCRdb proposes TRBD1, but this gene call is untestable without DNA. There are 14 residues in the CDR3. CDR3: CASSSIMTGKEQYF.

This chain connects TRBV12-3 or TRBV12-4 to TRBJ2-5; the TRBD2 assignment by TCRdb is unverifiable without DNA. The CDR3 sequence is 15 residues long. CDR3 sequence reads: CASKLGTSGQETQYF.

The CDR3 sequence is CSVGKSSGNTIYF. The rearrangement links TRBV29-1 to TRBJ1-3. Germline V gives CDR1 SQVTM, CDR2 ANQGSEA. The CDR3 is 13 residues long.

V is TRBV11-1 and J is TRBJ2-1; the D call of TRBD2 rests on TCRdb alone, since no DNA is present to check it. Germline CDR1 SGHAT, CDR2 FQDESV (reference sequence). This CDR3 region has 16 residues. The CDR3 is CASSPRAGGIYNEQFF.